Following are 12 T cell receptor beta chains from one sample sequenced in a study of shared clonotypes between healthy human individuals. The method was immunoSEQ multiplex PCR; TCRdb's version includes in-frame clones alone and lacks a portion of them. The sample shows about 1.5 million clones, under 99% of them seen only once. Input material: naive CD4+ T cells sorted from blood. Indicated subset: CD45RA+ positively selected. The receptors derive from a man under 40 in good health.

This chain uses TRBV29-1 with TRBJ1-1; D is unresolved. The CDR3 is made up of 13 amino acids. V dropped 7 bases and J dropped 4 bases, with 16 bases sitting between them. Germline V gene data show CDR1 as SQVTM and CDR2 as ANQGSEA. CDR3 sequence reads: CSAKTSGSTEAFF. Written as DNA, the CDR3 is TGCAGCGCTAAGACGTCGGGTTCCACTGAAGCTTTCTTT.

The chain couples TRBV5-8 to TRBJ2-4, with D possibly called TRBD1 or TRBD2 (5 bases each). The V end lost 7 bases, the J end lost 4 bases, and 18 bases lay between the germline ends. Germline V CDR1 and CDR2: SGHTS, YDEGEE. The CDR3 runs 15 residues. In DNA form, the CDR3 reads TGTGCCAGCCGCCGGGAAAGGGGAAGGAAAAACATTCAGTACTTC. Its protein product is CASRRERGRKNIQYF.

The J gene is TRBJ2-2, the V gene TRBV5-8, with 7 bases aligning to TRBD2. Germline trimming cut 4 bases from V and 7 bases from J; bases unmatched to any gene: 7. CDR3 length: 14 amino acids. CDR1 is SGHTS, CDR2 YDEGEE, per germline. The CDR3 here is CASSRRGSGGELFF. CDR3 nucleotides: TGTGCCAGCAGCCGGCGGGGGAGCGGCGGGGAGCTGTTTTTT.

The V gene is TRBV6-5, the J gene TRBJ1-2, with D uncertain. The CDR3 extends over 15 amino acids. Germline CDR1 is MNHEY and CDR2 is SVGAGI. V was cut by 4 bases and J by 0 bases, with 12 bases left in between. The CDR3 protein is CASSFRTKTNYGYTF. The CDR3 DNA sequence: TGTGCCAGCAGTTTCCGAACCAAAACTAACTATGGCTACACCTTC.

The chain couples TRBV7-9 to TRBJ1-1; D is uncertain. The CDR3 covers 14 residues. Germline V gene data show CDR1 as SEHNR and CDR2 as FQNEAQ (reference sequence). With 8 bases removed from V and 0 bases from J, the gap between germline ends came to 13 bases. DNA for the CDR3: TGTGCCAGCGGGTGGCCTGAGATGAACACTGAAGCTTTCTTT. Translation gives CASGWPEMNTEAFF.

The CDR3 protein is CASSQGPVGAGDTQYF. DNA for the CDR3: TGCGCCAGCAGCCAGGGGCCGGTGGGAGCAGGAGATACGCAGTATTTT. This chain links TRBV4-3 with TRBJ2-3, with D perhaps matching TRBD1 or TRBD2 (5 bases each). This CDR3 spans 16 amino acids. Trimming left V 3 bases short and J 5 bases short, with 18 bases between. The germline gives CDR1 LGHNA, CDR2 YSLEER.

Only one count was recorded for this clone. The chain joins TRBV5-4 to TRBJ2-7; 7 nucleotides line up with TRBD2. CDR1 SGHNT and CDR2 YYREEE come from the germline V gene (reference sequence). V was pared by 6 bases and J by 0 bases, with 12 bases of the junction left unmatched. The CDR3 is 16 residues long. This CDR3 reads CASTYSGGGDSYEQYF. CDR3 coding DNA: TGTGCCAGCACCTATTCTGGGGGAGGGGACTCCTACGAGCAGTACTTC.

The chain employs TRBV19 and TRBJ2-7; 11 nucleotides line up with TRBD2. The trim removed 9 bases at V and 0 bases at J, leaving 4 bases unmatched. The CDR3 has 14 amino acids. Germline assignment: CDR1 LNHDA and CDR2 SQIVND (reference sequence). CDR3 in amino acids: CARRGTSGSYEQYF. In DNA, the CDR3 is TGTGCCAGAAGAGGGACTAGCGGCTCCTACGAGCAGTACTTC.

This clone is a singleton in its sample. The chain uses TRBV11-2 and TRBJ2-3, with 7 nucleotides matching TRBD1. Germline V gene lookup returns CDR1 SGHAT and CDR2 FQNNGV. This CDR3 is 14 amino acids long. V lost 5 bases, J lost 6 bases, and 8 bases stayed unmatched. DNA for the CDR3: TGTGCCAGCAGCCAACAGGGGCCCGCTGATACGCAGTATTTT. This gives the protein CASSQQGPADTQYF.

V is TRBV19 and J is TRBJ2-7; D gene unclear. Germline V CDR1 and CDR2: LNHDA, SQIVND (reference sequence). There are 12 residues in the CDR3. Trimming pared 5 bases from V and 4 bases from J, leaving 9 bases between. CDR3 loop: CASSHLSYEQYF. The CDR3 region has the DNA TGTGCCAGTAGTCACCTCTCTTACGAGCAGTACTTC.

The V and J genes are TRBV6-1 and TRBJ1-1; D is ambiguous. CDR3 length equals 11 residues. Looked up from germline, CDR1 is MNHNS and CDR2 is SASEGT. V shed 6 bases and J shed 2 bases, with 4 bases lying between them. This chain's CDR3 is CASRHNTEAFF. The CDR3 DNA reads TGTGCCAGCAGACATAACACTGAAGCTTTCTTT.

The V gene is TRBV9, the J gene TRBJ1-1; 7 nucleotides agree with TRBD1. Losses at the gene ends were 0 bases for V and 0 bases for J; bases not matched to a gene: 2. This CDR3 is built from 15 residues. Germline loops: CDR1 SGDLS, CDR2 YYNGEE. The CDR3 is CASSVVQGLNTEAFF. The CDR3 nucleotides read TGTGCCAGCAGCGTAGTACAGGGGCTGAACACTGAAGCTTTCTTT.